This T cell receptor (beta chain) was captured in a study of blood T cell repertoires in COVID-19. The length of the CDR3 is 13 residues. Germline CDR1 reads LNHDA; CDR2 reads SQIVND (reference sequence). Trimming cost V 10 bases and J 8 bases; bases outside gene matches: 6. This table comes from immunoSEQ multiplex PCR, and its TCRdb copy is limited to in-frame clones, with some not included. The table records about 80,000 clones, nearly 90% of them present only once. This chain connects TRBV19 to TRBJ1-6; TRBD1 aligns across 9 bases. Sequencing input: peripheral blood. The receptor was derived from a man aged 65-85 years with acute or convalescent COVID-19. The CDR3 nucleotides are TGTGCCACAGGACAGGGGATGGATTCACCCCTCCACTTT. Translating gives CATGQGMDSPLHF.